These 28 T cell receptor beta chains originate from one sample sequenced in a study of a mutant IDH1 vaccine in newly diagnosed glioma. No cognate antigen is known for these TCRs. Time point specified: week 35, safety follow-up. In the vaccine, a single dose held 300 ug of the mutant IDH1 20-mer peptide, along with topical imiquimod. Method: immunoSEQ multiplex PCR; TCRdb's copy keeps in-frame clones and lacks some. The sample contains tens of thousands of clones, 70% to 90% of which appear only once. Sequenced here: PBMCs, sampled from a glioma patient whose treatment included an IDH1 peptide vaccine. All receptors come from a man younger than 45 with glioma.

V usage is TRBV19 and J usage is TRBJ1-2; 7 positions match TRBD1. The CDR3 is 14 amino acids. V was clipped by 6 bases and J by 2 bases; unmatched bases: 6. The germline V gene encodes CDR1 LNHDA and CDR2 SQIVND (reference sequence). CDR3: CASRRQGNNYGYTF. The CDR3 DNA reads TGTGCCAGTAGGAGACAGGGAAACAACTATGGCTACACCTTC.

The chain is built from TRBV7-9 and TRBJ2-5; 7 bases match TRBD1. CDR1 and CDR2 from the germline V gene are SEHNR and FQNEAQ (reference sequence). The V segment lost 3 bases and the J segment 5 bases; nucleotides outside the gene matches: 6. The CDR3 covers 14 residues. The CDR3 spells CASSFTGTVETQYF. CDR3 DNA sequence: TGTGCCAGCAGCTTTACCGGGACAGTTGAGACCCAGTACTTC.

This clone was observed a single time. J is TRBJ1-1 and V is TRBV29-1; D unclear. Germline CDR1 SQVTM, CDR2 ANQGSEA. Trimming took off 0 bases at V and 3 bases at J, with 11 bases between the two ends. CDR3 length: 14 amino acids. The DNA for the CDR3 is TGCAGCGTTGAAGATGCGAGGGTTTACACTGAAGCTTTCTTT. Translated: CSVEDARVYTEAFF.

V gene TRBV27 combines with J gene TRBJ2-7; D ambiguous. Germline CDR1 MNHEY, CDR2 SMNVEV (reference sequence). The ends were cut back, 2 bases at V and 3 bases at J, with 8 bases in the middle. There are 13 residues in the CDR3. For the CDR3, the DNA is TGTGCCAGCAGTTTACGATATCGCTACGAGCAGTACTTC. Translated, it gives CASSLRYRYEQYF.

The chain has TRBV5-8 and TRBJ2-1; D not resolved. The CDR3 length is 12 residues. CDR1 is SGHTS, CDR2 YDEGEE, per germline. V lost 0 bases and J lost 14, with 12 bases in between. CDR3: CASSLVEGKEFF. As DNA, the CDR3 is TGTGCCAGCAGCTTGGTGGAAGGGAAGGAGTTCTTC. Using reference TRBV5-8 and TRBJ2-1 for the parts outside the CDR3, the full variable domain is EAGVTQSPTHLIKTRGQQATLRCSPISGHTSVYWYQQALGLGLQFLLWYDEGEERNRGNFPPRFSGRQFPNYSSELNVNALELEDSALYLCASSLVEGKEFFGPGTRLTVL.

The chain carries TRBV5-1 and TRBJ2-3; D is possibly TRBD2 (5 bases). V was clipped by 0 bases and J by 4 bases, with 9 bases between them. Germline loops: CDR1 SGHRS, CDR2 YFSETQ. This CDR3 is 14 amino acids long. The CDR3 is CASSLAVAPDTQYF. In DNA, the CDR3 is TGCGCCAGCAGCTTGGCGGTAGCGCCAGATACGCAGTATTTT.

The rearrangement links TRBV7-8 to TRBJ1-4; weak D call: TRBD1 (5 bases). Germline CDR1 is SGHVS and CDR2 is FQNEAQ. The CDR3 spans 17 residues. The V end was cut by 3 bases, the J end by 7 bases, with 21 bases between. The CDR3 sequence is CASSFRRSGARGEKLFF. In nucleotides, the CDR3 is TGTGCCAGCAGCTTTAGAAGATCGGGAGCGAGGGGTGAAAAACTGTTTTTT.

V usage is TRBV2 and J usage is TRBJ2-7; no reliable D call. Germline CDR1 and CDR2: SNHLY and FYNNEI. V lost 0 bases and J 1 base, leaving 4 bases between the germline ends. The CDR3 length is 13 residues. This CDR3 reads CASSEAVSYEQYF. CDR3 bases: TGTGCCAGCAGTGAAGCAGTATCCTACGAGCAGTACTTC.

J is TRBJ1-2 and V is TRBV9, with unresolved D. V dropped 4 bases and J dropped 1 base, with 14 bases sitting between them. CDR1 is SGDLS and CDR2 is YYNGEE in the germline V gene. The CDR3 length is 15 residues. CDR3 bases: TGTGCCAGCAGCCAAAGTATTGCTATTAACTATGGCTACACCTTC. This translates into CASSQSIAINYGYTF.

The chain carries TRBV7-8 and TRBJ1-5; TRBD1 might be the D (5 bases). The ends were cut back, 5 bases at V and 2 bases at J, with 19 bases in the middle. This CDR3 spans 17 amino acids. CDR1 SGHVS and CDR2 FQNEAQ come from the germline V gene. DNA for the CDR3: TGTGCCAGCAGCACCCGGGGGGGGACTGATGGCAATCAGCCCCAGCATTTT. Translation: CASSTRGGTDGNQPQHF.

The chain joins TRBV19 to TRBJ2-3; 9 bases match TRBD2. The CDR3 extends over 13 amino acids. V was pared by 7 bases and J by 4 bases, with 3 bases of the junction left unmatched. Looked up from germline, CDR1 is LNHDA and CDR2 is SQIVND (reference sequence). The CDR3 protein is CASTAGGADTQYF. The CDR3 DNA reads as TGTGCCAGTACGGCGGGAGGGGCAGATACGCAGTATTTT.

The chain joins TRBV6-5 to TRBJ1-1, with D hard to call. Germline lookup yields CDR1 MNHEY and CDR2 SVGAGI. V gave up 8 bases and J gave up 0 bases, with 10 bases separating them. The CDR3 has 13 amino acids. As DNA, the CDR3 is TGTGCCAGCGTAGGACCGATGAACACTGAAGCTTTCTTT. It yields the protein CASVGPMNTEAFF.

This chain links TRBV5-4 with TRBJ2-6; no definite D call. The CDR3 is 15 amino acids. CDR1 is SGHNT, CDR2 YYREEE, per germline (reference sequence). Trimming took 2 bases from V and 1 from J, leaving 7 bases between them. The CDR3 DNA reads as TGTGCCAGCAGCTTAGCTGATTCTGGGGCCAACGTCCTGACTTTC. Translation gives CASSLADSGANVLTF.

The V call is TRBV6-5, the J call TRBJ1-1; D uncertain. V lost 5 bases, J lost 7 bases, and 14 bases lay in between. The CDR3 is 13 residues long. Germline V gives CDR1 MNHEY, CDR2 SVGAGI. The CDR3 protein is CASSSGPVGEAFF. The DNA for the CDR3 is TGTGCCAGCAGTAGCGGACCAGTGGGTGAAGCTTTCTTT.

In its sample, this clone was seen a few times. The V gene is TRBV19, the J gene TRBJ1-1, with no clear D. Germline values: CDR1 LNHDA, CDR2 SQIVND (reference sequence). The CDR3 is 12 amino acids. Trimming shortened V by 6 bases and J by 5 bases, and 10 bases separated the two germline ends. The CDR3: CASSLTRTEAFF. For the CDR3, the DNA is TGTGCCAGTAGCCTTACGCGGACTGAAGCTTTCTTT.

The genes are TRBV7-9 and TRBJ1-1; the D gene is possibly TRBD1 (5 bases). Looked up from germline, CDR1 is SEHNR and CDR2 is FQNEAQ (reference sequence). The ends were cut back, 5 bases at V and 10 bases at J, with 20 bases in the middle. There are 14 residues in the CDR3. CDR3 sequence: CASSQGEGAKAAFF. CDR3 bases: TGTGCCAGCAGCCAAGGGGAGGGAGCGAAAGCAGCTTTCTTT.

This clone was detected only once. This chain connects TRBV9 to TRBJ2-4; 7 bases align to TRBD1. The V and J ends lost 0 bases and 7 bases, in that order; junction bases with no gene match: 4. Per germline, CDR1 SGDLS and CDR2 YYNGEE. There are 14 residues in the CDR3. As DNA, the CDR3 is TGTGCCAGCAGCGTAGCGGACAGGAGGAACATTCAGTACTTC. Translated: CASSVADRRNIQYF.

The genes are TRBV4-2 and TRBJ1-1, with D possibly matching TRBD1 (6 bases). V was cut by 5 bases and J by 4 bases, with 11 bases left in between. The CDR3 is 13 amino acids. Germline loops: CDR1 LGHNA, CDR2 YNFKEQ. Written as DNA, the CDR3 is TGTGCCAGCAGCGGAACAGGGTCCACTGAAGCTTTCTTT. It codes for CASSGTGSTEAFF.

This chain links TRBV9 with TRBJ1-4, with D possibly being TRBD1 (5 bases). The CDR3 covers 15 residues. Trimming left V 0 bases short and J 7 bases short, with 13 bases between. Germline assignment: CDR1 SGDLS and CDR2 YYNGEE. The CDR3 is CASSVESGRREKLFF. The CDR3 DNA sequence: TGTGCCAGCAGCGTAGAGTCAGGGAGACGTGAAAAACTGTTTTTT.

The rearrangement joins TRBV11-2 to TRBJ1-1; 7 nucleotides align to TRBD1. This CDR3 spans 14 amino acids. Germline V gene lookup returns CDR1 SGHAT and CDR2 FQNNGV. V was pared by 8 bases and J by 4 bases, with 10 bases of the junction left unmatched. Here the CDR3 reads CASGETGLGTEAFF. The CDR3 nucleotides are TGTGCCAGCGGCGAGACAGGGTTGGGCACTGAAGCTTTCTTT.

The gene calls are TRBV2 and TRBJ1-2; 7 nucleotides match TRBD1. The CDR3 loop spans 14 amino acids. The V gene's germline CDR1 is SNHLY and CDR2 FYNNEI. After removal of 7 bases from V and 2 bases from J, the junction contained 7 bases not matched to a gene. The CDR3 is CASINRGRNYGYTF. The DNA of the CDR3 is TGTGCCAGCATCAACAGGGGAAGGAACTATGGCTACACCTTC.

The rearrangement uses TRBV2 and TRBJ1-2, with TRBD1 matching 7 bases. The CDR3 extends over 14 amino acids. Looked up from germline, CDR1 is SNHLY and CDR2 is FYNNEI. Germline trimming cut 4 bases from V and 5 bases from J; bases unmatched to any gene: 7. DNA of the CDR3: TGTGCCAGCAGTGCCGTCCAGGGGGGATATGGCTACACCTTC. Protein: CASSAVQGGYGYTF.

The V call is TRBV18, the J call TRBJ2-2, with 13 bases matching TRBD2. The CDR3 loop spans 16 amino acids. Germline CDR1 KGHSH, CDR2 LQKENI. Trimming removed 0 bases from V and 6 bases from J; junction bases left unmatched: 1. The CDR3 DNA follows: TGTGCCAGCTCACCACCGGGACTAGCGGGATCCGGGGAGCTGTTTTTT. Its protein product is CASSPPGLAGSGELFF.

The chain employs TRBV27 and TRBJ2-1; 11 nucleotides align to TRBD2. Germline loops: CDR1 MNHEY, CDR2 SMNVEV (reference sequence). This CDR3 is 14 amino acids long. V shed 8 bases, J shed 3 bases, and the junction held 3 bases outside the gene matches. CDR3 DNA: TGTGCCAGCTCGGGGACTAGCGGCTACAATGAGCAGTTCTTC. This translates into CASSGTSGYNEQFF.

This clone has a single count. The J gene is TRBJ2-6, the V gene TRBV4-1; D is undetermined. V shed 4 bases and J shed 1 base, with 5 bases lying between them. This CDR3 has 14 residues. Germline V CDR1 and CDR2: MGHRA, YSYEKL. For the CDR3, the DNA is TGCGCCAGCAGCCGTGATTCTGGGGCCAACGTCCTGACTTTC. Translation gives CASSRDSGANVLTF.

The chain recombines TRBV11-3 with TRBJ2-2, with D hard to call. The CDR3 extends over 13 amino acids. Trimming pared 4 bases from V and 7 bases from J, leaving 10 bases between. The germline V gene has CDR1 SGHNT and CDR2 YENEEA. CDR3 in DNA: TGTGCCAGCAGCTCCTCTAGGCACGGGGAGCTGTTTTTT. Translated, it gives CASSSSRHGELFF.

This sequence joins TRBV27 and TRBJ1-1, with D perhaps matching TRBD1 (5 bases). Trimming removed 5 bases from V and 4 bases from J, with 8 bases in between. CDR3 length: 12 residues. The germline V gene has CDR1 MNHEY and CDR2 SMNVEV (reference sequence). This CDR3 is CASSRGGTEAFF. In nucleotides, the CDR3 is TGTGCCAGCAGTCGTGGGGGCACTGAAGCTTTCTTT.

This clone was observed a handful of times. This chain connects TRBV6-1 to TRBJ1-6, with 7 positions matching TRBD1. The CDR3 has 14 residues. Unmatched junction bases numbered 5, after V lost 4 bases and J lost 8 bases. The germline V gene encodes CDR1 MNHNS and CDR2 SASEGT. The CDR3 coding sequence is TGTGCCAGCAGTGTTGACAGGGTGGATTCACCCCTCCACTTT. This sequence encodes CASSVDRVDSPLHF.